The present T cell receptor (beta chain) was sequenced within a study of shared clonotypes between healthy human individuals. Here immunoSEQ multiplex PCR was the method, and the copy in TCRdb shows in-frame clones only, minus some. Of about 470,000 clones listed, 70% to 80% are singletons. The clonotype originates from a middle-aged woman in good health. Some clones in this sample may be carry-over from other donors' samples. Sequencing input: PBMCs.

CDR3 residues: CASSPPLRDEQFF. The CDR3 nucleotides are TGTGCCAGCAGTCCTCCTCTCAGGGATGAGCAGTTCTTC. The V call is TRBV5-4, the J call TRBJ2-1, with a weak D call TRBD1 (5 bases). Germline V gene lookup returns CDR1 SGHNT and CDR2 YYREEE (reference sequence). Trimming pared 5 bases from V and 8 bases from J, leaving 14 bases between. The CDR3 has 13 residues.